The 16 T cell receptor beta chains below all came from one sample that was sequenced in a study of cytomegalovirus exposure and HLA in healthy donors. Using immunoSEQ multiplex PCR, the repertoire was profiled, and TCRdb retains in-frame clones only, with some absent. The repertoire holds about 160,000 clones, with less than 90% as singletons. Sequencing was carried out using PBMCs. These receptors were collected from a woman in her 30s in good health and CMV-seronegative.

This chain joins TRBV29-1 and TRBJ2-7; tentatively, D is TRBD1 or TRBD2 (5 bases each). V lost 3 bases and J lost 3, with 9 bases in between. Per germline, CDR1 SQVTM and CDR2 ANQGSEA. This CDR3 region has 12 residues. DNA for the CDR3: TGCAGCGTTGAGGGACCCGACTACGAGCAGTACTTC. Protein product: CSVEGPDYEQYF.

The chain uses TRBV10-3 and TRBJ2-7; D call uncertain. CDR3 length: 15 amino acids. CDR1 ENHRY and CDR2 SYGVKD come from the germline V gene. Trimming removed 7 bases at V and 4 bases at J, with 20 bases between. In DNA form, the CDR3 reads TGTGCCATCACCGGAACTCCATCCCCCTCATACGAGCAGTACTTC. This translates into CAITGTPSPSYEQYF.

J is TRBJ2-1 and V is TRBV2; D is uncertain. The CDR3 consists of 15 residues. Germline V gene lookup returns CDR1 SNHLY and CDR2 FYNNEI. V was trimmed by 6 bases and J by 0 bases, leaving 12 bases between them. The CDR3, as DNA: TGTGCCAGCAGCGCAGTTAAAAACTCCTACAATGAGCAGTTCTTC. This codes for CASSAVKNSYNEQFF.

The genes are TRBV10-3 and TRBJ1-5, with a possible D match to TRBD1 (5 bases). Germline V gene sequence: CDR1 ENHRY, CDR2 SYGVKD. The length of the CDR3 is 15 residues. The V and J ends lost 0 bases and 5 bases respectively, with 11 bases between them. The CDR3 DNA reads TGTGCCATCAGTGAGTCAGAGGGGTTTCATCAGCCCCAGCATTTT. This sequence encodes CAISESEGFHQPQHF.

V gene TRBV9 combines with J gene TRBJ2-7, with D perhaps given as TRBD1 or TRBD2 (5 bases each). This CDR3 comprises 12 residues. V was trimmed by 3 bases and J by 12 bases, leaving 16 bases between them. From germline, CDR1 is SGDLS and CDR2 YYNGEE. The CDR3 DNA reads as TGTGCCAGCAGCGCTGGGGACGGCTATCGGTACTTC. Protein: CASSAGDGYRYF.

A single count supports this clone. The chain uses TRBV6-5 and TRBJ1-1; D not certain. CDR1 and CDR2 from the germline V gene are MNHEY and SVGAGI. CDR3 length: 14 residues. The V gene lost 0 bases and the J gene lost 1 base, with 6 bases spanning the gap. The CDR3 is CASSYSPRNTEAFF. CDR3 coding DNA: TGTGCCAGCAGTTACTCTCCCAGGAACACTGAAGCTTTCTTT.

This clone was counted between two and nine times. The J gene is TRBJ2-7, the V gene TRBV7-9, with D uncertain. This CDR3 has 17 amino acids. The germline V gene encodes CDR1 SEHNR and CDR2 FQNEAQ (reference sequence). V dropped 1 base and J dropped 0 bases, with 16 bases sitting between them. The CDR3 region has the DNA TGTGCCAGCAGCTTAGTAACTTATCAGTTCGACTCCTACGAGCAGTACTTC. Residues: CASSLVTYQFDSYEQYF.

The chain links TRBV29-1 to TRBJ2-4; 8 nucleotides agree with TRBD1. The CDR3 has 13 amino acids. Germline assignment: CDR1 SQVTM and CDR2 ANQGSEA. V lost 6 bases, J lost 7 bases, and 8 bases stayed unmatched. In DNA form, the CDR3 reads TGCAGCGTGTCCGCGCGGACAGGGAACATTCAGTACTTC. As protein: CSVSARTGNIQYF.

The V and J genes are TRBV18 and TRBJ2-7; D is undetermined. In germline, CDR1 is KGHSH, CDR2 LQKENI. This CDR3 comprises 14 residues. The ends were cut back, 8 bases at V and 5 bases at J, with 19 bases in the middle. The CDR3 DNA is TGTGCCAGCACACGGACGGGTGCCCAGGACGAGCAGTACTTC. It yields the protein CASTRTGAQDEQYF.

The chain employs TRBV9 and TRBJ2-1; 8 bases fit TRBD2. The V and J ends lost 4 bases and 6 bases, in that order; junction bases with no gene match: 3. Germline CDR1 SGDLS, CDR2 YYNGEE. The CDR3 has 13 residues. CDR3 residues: CASSPSGSNEQFF. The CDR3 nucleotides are TGTGCCAGCAGCCCAAGCGGGAGCAATGAGCAGTTCTTC.

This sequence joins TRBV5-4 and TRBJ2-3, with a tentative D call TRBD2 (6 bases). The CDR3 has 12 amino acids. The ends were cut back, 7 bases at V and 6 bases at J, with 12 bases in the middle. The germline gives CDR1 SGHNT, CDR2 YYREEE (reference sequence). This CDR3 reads CASRDGGDTQYF. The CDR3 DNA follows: TGTGCCAGCCGCGACGGGGGTGATACGCAGTATTTT.

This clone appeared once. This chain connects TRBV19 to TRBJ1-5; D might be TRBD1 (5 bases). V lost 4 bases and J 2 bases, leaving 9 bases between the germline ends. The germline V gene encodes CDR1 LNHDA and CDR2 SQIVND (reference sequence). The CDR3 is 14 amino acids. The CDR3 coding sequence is TGTGCCAGTAGTAGCGGGGGGGGCAATCAGCCCCAGCATTTT. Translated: CASSSGGGNQPQHF.

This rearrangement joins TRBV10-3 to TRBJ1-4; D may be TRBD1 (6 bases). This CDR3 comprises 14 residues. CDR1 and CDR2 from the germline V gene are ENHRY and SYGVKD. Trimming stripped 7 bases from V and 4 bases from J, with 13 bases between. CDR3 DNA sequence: TGTGCCATCAACCACAGGGTTGGTAATGAAAAACTGTTTTTT. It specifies CAINHRVGNEKLFF.

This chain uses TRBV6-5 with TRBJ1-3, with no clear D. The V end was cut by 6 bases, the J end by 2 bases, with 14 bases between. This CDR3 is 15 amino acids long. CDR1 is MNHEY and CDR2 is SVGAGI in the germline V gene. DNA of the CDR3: TGTGCCAGCAGAGGGCGGGTCGGGACTGGAAACACCATATATTTT. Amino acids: CASRGRVGTGNTIYF.

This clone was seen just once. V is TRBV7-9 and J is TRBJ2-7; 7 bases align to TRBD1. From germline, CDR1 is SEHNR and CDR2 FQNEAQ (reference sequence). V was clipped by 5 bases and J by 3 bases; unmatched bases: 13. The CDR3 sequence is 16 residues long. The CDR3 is CASSPSSGTEIYEQYF. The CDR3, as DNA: TGTGCCAGCAGCCCATCCAGTGGGACAGAAATCTACGAGCAGTACTTC.

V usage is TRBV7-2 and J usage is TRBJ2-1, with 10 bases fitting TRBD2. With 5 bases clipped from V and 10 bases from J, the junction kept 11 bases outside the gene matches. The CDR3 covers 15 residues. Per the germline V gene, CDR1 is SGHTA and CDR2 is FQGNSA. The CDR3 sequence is CASSLPRASGSEQFF. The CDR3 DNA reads TGTGCCAGCAGCCTCCCGAGGGCTAGCGGGAGCGAGCAGTTCTTC.